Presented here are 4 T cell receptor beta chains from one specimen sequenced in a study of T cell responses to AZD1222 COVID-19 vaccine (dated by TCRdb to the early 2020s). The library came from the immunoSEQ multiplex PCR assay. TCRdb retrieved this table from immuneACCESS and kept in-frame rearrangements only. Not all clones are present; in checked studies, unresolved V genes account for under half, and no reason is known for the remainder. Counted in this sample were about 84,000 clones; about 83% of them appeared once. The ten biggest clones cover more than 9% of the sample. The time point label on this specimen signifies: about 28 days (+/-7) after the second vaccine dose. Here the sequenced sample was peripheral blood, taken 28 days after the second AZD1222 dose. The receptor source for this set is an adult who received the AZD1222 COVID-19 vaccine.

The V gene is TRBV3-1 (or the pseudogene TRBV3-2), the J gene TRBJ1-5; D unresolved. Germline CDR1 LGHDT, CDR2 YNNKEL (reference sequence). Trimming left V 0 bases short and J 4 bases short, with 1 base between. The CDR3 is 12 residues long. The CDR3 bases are TGTGCCAGCAGCCAAGAGAATCAGCCCCAGCATTTT. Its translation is CASSQENQPQHF.

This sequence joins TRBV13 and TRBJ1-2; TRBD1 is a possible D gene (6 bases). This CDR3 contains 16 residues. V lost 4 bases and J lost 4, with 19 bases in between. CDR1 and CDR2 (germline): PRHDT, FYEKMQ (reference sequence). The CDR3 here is CASSSNTGFPLYGYTF. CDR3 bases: TGTGCCAGCAGCTCAAATACAGGGTTTCCCCTCTATGGCTACACCTTC.

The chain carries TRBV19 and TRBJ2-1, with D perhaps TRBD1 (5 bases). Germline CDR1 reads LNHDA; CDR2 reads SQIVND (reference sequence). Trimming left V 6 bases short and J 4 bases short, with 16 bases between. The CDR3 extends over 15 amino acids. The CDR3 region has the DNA TGTGCCAGTAGCCCTCCAGGGTTAAGTTACAATGAGCAGTTCTTC. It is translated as CASSPPGLSYNEQFF.

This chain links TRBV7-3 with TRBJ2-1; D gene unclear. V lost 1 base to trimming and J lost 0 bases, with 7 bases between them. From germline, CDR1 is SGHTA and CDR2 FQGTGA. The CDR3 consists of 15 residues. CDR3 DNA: TGTGCCAGCAGCTTAAAATGGGGCTCCTACAATGAGCAGTTCTTC. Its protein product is CASSLKWGSYNEQFF.